This T cell receptor beta chain stems from a study of cytomegalovirus exposure and HLA in healthy donors. Turning to the study itself: The early release's HLA-typed donors yielded 65 million to 85 million unique TCRs. Out of 398 genotyped donors, roughly 83% belonged to the Caucasian-associated ancestry cluster.

Use of 60 Vbeta and 13 Jbeta primers characterized the PCR. Authors' analysis steps: Later analysis identified tens of millions of unique TCR beta chains, roughly 11 million shared. TCRdb's copy holds only in-frame clones and misses some; the assay was immunoSEQ multiplex PCR. The V and J calls and the clone size are those of that table, but D and trimming were determined from the DNA. Of 150,000 to 200,000 clones in the sample, 75% to 85% were seen once. In the case of this clone: Its specificity is not known.

Trimming took off 2 bases at V and 5 bases at J, with 6 bases between the two ends. Germline CDR1 and CDR2: SNHLY and FYNNEI. The CDR3 is made up of 12 amino acids. Points from the study as a whole: A later analysis showed HLA-associated TCR beta chains outstripping equally common others in clonal expansion.

This clonotype was obtained from a man between 18 and 29 years old in good health and CMV-seronegative. Sequencing was performed on PBMCs. This chain joins TRBV2 and TRBJ2-5; D uncertain. The CDR3 DNA reads as TGTGCCAGCAGTGAAATCGGGGAGACCCAGTACTTC. Protein product: CASSEIGETQYF. Drawing the rest from reference TRBV2 and TRBJ2-5, the complete variable domain is EPEVTQTPSHQVTQMGQEVILRCVPISNHLYFYWYRQILGQKVEFLVSFYNNEISEKSEIFDDQFSVERPDGSNFTLKIRSTKLEDSAMYFCASSEIGETQYFGPGTRLLVL.